Detailed here is one TCR beta chain. The target antigen is unknown. Isolated RNA was reverse transcribed in full, so expressed TCRB transcripts were sequenced. Sequencing of naive, central memory and regulatory T cell samples gave an average of approximately 3.8 million reads. The method was immunoSEQ multiplex PCR; TCRdb's version includes in-frame clones alone and lacks a portion of them. The table includes 280,000 or so clones, approximately 16% detected once. This entry belongs to a study of beta chain features in type 1 diabetes. Study in general: No age, gender or cell yield differences were seen between patients and healthy donors.

Study outcomes and limitations: Type 1 diabetes patients had moderately but significantly shorter TCRB CDR3s in all four CD4+ subsets.

The CDR3 covers 13 residues. V gave up 5 bases and J gave up 3 bases, with 10 bases separating them. CDR1 is GTSNPN, CDR2 SVGIG, per germline (reference sequence). The chain has TRBV30 and TRBJ1-4; D is possibly TRBD1 (6 bases). The source of this sequence is a man aged 18 to 29 with type 1 diabetes. The sequenced sample consisted of naive CD4+ T cells from blood. CDR3 DNA: TGTGCCTGGTTCAGGGGACCTAATGAAAAACTGTTTTTT. It is translated as CAWFRGPNEKLFF. The full variable domain, rest sourced from reference TRBV30 and TRBJ1-4, is SQTIHQWPATLVQPVGSPLSLECTVEGTSNPNLYWYRQAAGRGLQLLFYSVGIGQISSEVPQNLSASRPQDRQFILSSKKLLLSDSGFYLCAWFRGPNEKLFFGSGTQLSVL.